This TCR beta chain originates from a study of CD8 T cells in ankylosing spondylitis. CDR3 length equals 13 residues. The germline V and J ends were trimmed by 1 base and 9 bases, with 9 bases remaining between them. Concerning this clonotype itself: The antigen remains unidentified.

By quantitative 5'-RACE with molecular barcodes, the TCR beta libraries were made. Each CDR3 protein gets one entry after TCRdb re-called the 5' RACE reads with MiXCR. This table has roughly 220,000 distinct CDR3 sequences, around 17% appearing once. Study-level results: Clones that were linked to disease were CD8+ and were relatively rare in peripheral blood. Blood of patients with ankylosing spondylitis appeared to be characterized by a TCR beta motif of eight highly homologous variants. Significant enrichment of disease-linked clones was reportedly seen in matched ankylosing spondylitis synovial fluid.

The receptor was isolated from a male donor with ankylosing spondylitis. Sequencing was performed on blood, either unsorted or a sorted T cell fraction (not recorded which). The chain carries TRBV12-3 or TRBV12-4 and TRBJ2-2; no clear D. CDR3 in DNA: TGTGCCAGCAGTTTAGTGTCCGCTTGGGAGCTGTTTTTT. Its protein product is CASSLVSAWELFF.